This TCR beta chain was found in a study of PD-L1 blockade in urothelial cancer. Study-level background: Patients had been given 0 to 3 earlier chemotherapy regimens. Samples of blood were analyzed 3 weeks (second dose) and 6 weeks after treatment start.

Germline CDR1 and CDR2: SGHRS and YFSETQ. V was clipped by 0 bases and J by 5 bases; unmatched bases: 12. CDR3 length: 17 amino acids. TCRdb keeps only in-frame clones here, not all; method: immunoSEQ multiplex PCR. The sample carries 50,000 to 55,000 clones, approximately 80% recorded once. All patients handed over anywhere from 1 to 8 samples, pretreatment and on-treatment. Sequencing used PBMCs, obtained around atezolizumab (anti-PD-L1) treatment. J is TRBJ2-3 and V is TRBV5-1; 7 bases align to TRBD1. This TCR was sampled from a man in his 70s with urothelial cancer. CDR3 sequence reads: CASSLDGWLQGKDTQYF. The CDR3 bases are TGCGCCAGCAGCTTGGATGGTTGGTTACAGGGGAAAGATACGCAGTATTTT.